A single sample gave rise to the 9 T cell receptor beta chains below, sequenced in a study of T cells in Graves' hyperthyroidism and ophthalmopathy. Researchers took RNA transcripts and amplified the TCR beta CDR3 regions from them. The study used the HTBI primer set for a first-round RT-PCR of the TCR CDR3. TCRdb called the multiplex PCR reads again in MiXCR, with one record for every CDR3 protein. The sample holds 360,000 or so distinct CDR3 sequences, around 15% seen once. The sample comprised blood. The receptors originated from a woman aged 60 to 75 with Graves' ophthalmopathy.

This clonotype was observed many times. The chain combines TRBV7-3 with TRBJ2-2; tentatively, D is TRBD2 (7 bases). Germline V gene lookup returns CDR1 SGHTA and CDR2 FQGTGA. The CDR3 runs to 15 residues. The V and J ends lost 6 bases and 4 bases respectively, with 15 bases between them. As DNA, the CDR3 is TGTGCCAGCAGTCCCGCGGGGGCCGGCACCGGGGAGCTGTTTTTT. Protein product: CASSPAGAGTGELFF.

This chain connects TRBV28 to TRBJ2-7, with TRBD1 matching 7 bases. Germline values: CDR1 MDHEN, CDR2 SYDVKM. The CDR3 has 15 residues. V was clipped by 8 bases and J by 4 bases; unmatched bases: 14. In DNA form, the CDR3 reads TGTGCCAGCGGAACAGGGGCCCCTAGACCTTACGAGCAGTACTTC. Encoded protein: CASGTGAPRPYEQYF.

This clonotype has ten or more counts. This rearrangement joins TRBV9 to TRBJ1-1; D remains ambiguous. Per the germline V gene, CDR1 is SGDLS and CDR2 is YYNGEE. The length of the CDR3 is 14 residues. Trimming pared 0 bases from V and 2 bases from J, leaving 8 bases between. CDR3 loop: CASSVVSGNTEAFF. The CDR3 region has the DNA TGTGCCAGCAGCGTAGTAAGTGGAAACACTGAAGCTTTCTTT.

There are many counts of this clonotype. The chain joins TRBV28 to TRBJ2-7, with a possible D match to TRBD2 (7 bases). Per the germline V gene, CDR1 is MDHEN and CDR2 is SYDVKM. V lost 3 bases to trimming and J lost 0 bases, with 12 bases between them. This CDR3 has 15 amino acids. The CDR3 loop is CASSFGGGGSYEQYF. As DNA, the CDR3 is TGTGCCAGCAGTTTCGGAGGGGGGGGCTCCTACGAGCAGTACTTC.

Ten or more counts support this clonotype. V usage is TRBV6-1 and J usage is TRBJ1-3; D not certain. V lost 5 bases, J lost 0 bases, and 8 bases lay in between. Germline CDR1 is MNHNS and CDR2 is SASEGT. The CDR3 runs 14 residues. This chain's CDR3 is CASSSQSSGNTIYF. The CDR3 DNA is TGTGCCAGCAGTTCACAGAGCTCTGGAAACACCATATATTTT.

This clonotype came up many times. V usage is TRBV3-1 and J usage is TRBJ2-2; 11 nucleotides align to TRBD1. V lost 4 bases and J lost 5; bases outside the gene matches: 3. This CDR3 spans 15 amino acids. Germline V gene data show CDR1 as LGHDT and CDR2 as YNNKEL (reference sequence). CDR3 sequence: CASSPWDRGTGELFF. CDR3 coding DNA: TGTGCCAGCAGCCCCTGGGACAGGGGGACCGGGGAGCTGTTTTTT.

This clonotype was detected ten times or more. The rearrangement joins TRBV5-1 to TRBJ1-1; a possible D gene is TRBD1 (5 bases). The CDR3 totals 14 residues. In germline, CDR1 is SGHRS, CDR2 YFSETQ. Deletions cut 2 bases from V and 5 bases from J, with 13 bases between. The CDR3 protein is CASSFDRGRTEAFF. Here the CDR3 DNA reads TGCGCCAGCAGCTTTGATAGGGGAAGGACTGAAGCTTTCTTT.

This clonotype was seen many times. This sequence joins TRBV10-1 and TRBJ2-7, with 9 nucleotides matching TRBD1. The CDR3 spans 15 residues. In germline, CDR1 is WNHNN, CDR2 SYGVQD (reference sequence). J was trimmed by 4 bases and V by 0 bases; bases with no gene match: 4. The CDR3: CASSESGTGMYEQYF. The CDR3 coding sequence is TGCGCCAGCAGTGAGTCCGGGACAGGGATGTACGAGCAGTACTTC.

In this sample, this clonotype turned up many times. The DNA of the CDR3 is TGTGCCAGCAGTTTCTTGCGGGACCTCACAGATACGCAGTATTTT. Translation: CASSFLRDLTDTQYF. The chain joins TRBV27 to TRBJ2-3, with D perhaps matching TRBD2 (6 bases). V was cut by 3 bases and J by 2 bases, with 12 bases left in between. The CDR3 runs 15 residues. Looked up from germline, CDR1 is MNHEY and CDR2 is SMNVEV (reference sequence).